The 2 T cell receptor beta chains listed next were all sequenced from one sample in a study of blood T cells in healthy people across ages. Next came a second PCR, run for roughly 6 to 11 cycles, which used a sample-barcoded 5' primer along with a J-beta primer mix. MiXCR, applied by TCRdb to the 5' RACE reads, yields one record per CDR3 protein. Here the sample spans around 870,000 distinct CDR3 sequences, 29% being singletons. The sample taken for sequencing was blood. Source of these receptors: a woman at least 80 years old in good health.

In this sample, this clonotype turned up a few times. A much larger clone sits a single nucleotide away, making a read error possible. The chain recombines TRBV7-2 with TRBJ2-1; possible D gene TRBD1, 5 bases. Germline loops: CDR1 SGHTA, CDR2 FQGNSA. This CDR3 has 14 amino acids. V was trimmed by 2 bases and J by 6 bases, leaving 11 bases between them. The CDR3 nucleotides are TGTGCCAGCAGCTTAAACAGGCAGGGCAATGAGCAGTTCTTC. It encodes CASSLNRQGNEQFF.

This clonotype was seen many times. The chain employs TRBV20-1 and TRBJ2-1; TRBD2 matches 11 bases. The length of the CDR3 is 17 residues. With 0 bases clipped from V and 5 bases from J, the junction kept 9 bases outside the gene matches. Germline V CDR1 and CDR2: DFQATT, SNEGSKA (reference sequence). CDR3 in DNA: TGCAGTGCTAGAGATCTGGCTAGCGGGGGGTTAGACAATGAGCAGTTCTTC. Amino acid sequence: CSARDLASGGLDNEQFF.